The 7 T cell receptor beta chains presented below share a single source sample, sequenced in a study of T cell changes during pregnancy in multiple sclerosis. The assay was immunoSEQ multiplex PCR, and TCRdb's table has in-frame clones only and misses some. The sample shows tens of thousands of clones, approximately 92% of them seen only once. The sample here was peripheral blood, taken in the third trimester of pregnancy. These receptors all come from a female donor in good health, enrolled as a control in a pregnancy study.

The rearrangement joins TRBV27 to TRBJ1-2, with D perhaps matching TRBD1 (6 bases). In germline, CDR1 is MNHEY, CDR2 SMNVEV (reference sequence). The CDR3 has 15 amino acids. With 6 bases removed from V and 7 bases from J, the gap between germline ends came to 21 bases. The CDR3 spells CASRPADTGKGGYTF. In DNA, the CDR3 is TGTGCCAGCAGGCCCGCGGACACAGGGAAGGGTGGCTACACCTTC.

The chain joins TRBV7-9 to TRBJ1-6; possible D gene TRBD1, 6 bases. Germline loops: CDR1 SEHNR, CDR2 FQNEAQ (reference sequence). V shed 1 base and J shed 10 bases, with 11 bases lying between them. This CDR3 is 14 amino acids long. The CDR3 is CASSLGAGDSPLHF. The CDR3, as DNA: TGTGCCAGCAGCTTAGGAGCAGGGGACTCACCCCTCCACTTT. Using reference TRBV7-9 and TRBJ1-6 for the parts outside the CDR3, the full variable domain is DTGVSQNPRHKITKRGQNVTFRCDPISEHNRLYWYRQTLGQGPEFLTYFQNEAQLEKSRLLSDRFSAERPKGSFSTLEIQRTEQGDSAMYLCASSLGAGDSPLHFGNGTRLTVT.

The genes are TRBV21-1 and TRBJ1-6. TRBV21-1 is assigned pseudogene status. The CDR3 consists of 16 residues. The CDR3 loop reads CASSKYGADYNSPLHF. The CDR3 region has the DNA TGTGCCAGCAGCAAATATGGTGCGGACTATAATTCACCCCTCCACTTT.

This clone has a single count. The J gene is TRBJ1-5, the V gene TRBV18, with 8 positions matching TRBD1. The germline V gene encodes CDR1 KGHSH and CDR2 LQKENI. After removal of 4 bases from V and 5 bases from J, the junction contained 7 bases not matched to a gene. The CDR3 covers 15 residues. This CDR3 is CASSLQGGMDQPQHF. The CDR3, as DNA: TGTGCCAGCTCACTACAGGGGGGCATGGATCAGCCCCAGCATTTT.

This chain's CDR3 is CASSQGLSRTATYEQYF. The CDR3 DNA follows: TGTGCCAGCAGCCAAGGTTTGTCTAGGACAGCAACTTACGAGCAGTACTTC. This chain links TRBV4-2 with TRBJ2-7; possible D gene TRBD1, 6 bases. The germline V gene has CDR1 LGHNA and CDR2 YNFKEQ. The CDR3 runs to 17 residues. V lost 1 base to trimming and J lost 4 bases, with 20 bases between them.

The J gene is TRBJ2-7, the V gene TRBV7-8, with D perhaps matching TRBD2 (5 bases). V was clipped by 4 bases and J by 2 bases, with 9 bases between them. CDR3 length: 13 residues. CDR1 and CDR2 from the germline V gene are SGHVS and FQNEAQ. CDR3 residues: CASSSDGTYEQYF. The DNA for the CDR3 is TGTGCCAGCAGCTCCGACGGGACCTACGAGCAGTACTTC.

J is TRBJ2-2 and V is TRBV7-9; 9 bases match TRBD2. The CDR3 is 14 residues long. Germline V CDR1 and CDR2: SEHNR, FQNEAQ (reference sequence). The V segment lost 5 bases and the J segment 7 bases; nucleotides outside the gene matches: 5. CDR3 sequence: CASSQREENGELFF. CDR3 nucleotides: TGTGCCAGCAGCCAGCGGGAGGAGAACGGGGAGCTGTTTTTT.